Below are 16 T cell receptor beta chains sequenced from a single sample in a study of blood T cell repertoires in COVID-19. The repertoire was sequenced with immunoSEQ multiplex PCR; TCRdb's copy has only in-frame clones and lacks some. Among about 240,000 clones listed, 70% to 85% were seen once. Sequencing was carried out using peripheral blood. The origin of the receptors is a woman of 80 years or more with acute or convalescent COVID-19.

The genes are TRBV3-1 (or the pseudogene TRBV3-2) and TRBJ1-3, with D perhaps TRBD1 (5 bases). The germline V gene encodes CDR1 LGHDT and CDR2 YNNKEL (reference sequence). This CDR3 has 14 residues. V dropped 0 bases and J dropped 9 bases, with 12 bases sitting between them. In nucleotides, the CDR3 is TGTGCCAGCAGCCAAGATTACGGGGGGACCACCATATATTTT. The encoded protein is CASSQDYGGTTIYF.

The chain couples TRBV2 to TRBJ2-7; 7 bases are a match to TRBD1. The CDR3 loop spans 11 amino acids. The germline V gene has CDR1 SNHLY and CDR2 FYNNEI. V shed 1 base and J 12 bases; nucleotides not matched to a gene: 3. Here the CDR3 reads CASSEGTGPYF. The DNA of the CDR3 is TGTGCCAGCAGTGAAGGGACAGGCCCGTACTTC.

This clone was seen at least ten times. The rearrangement joins TRBV19 to TRBJ2-2; D is unresolved. Germline V gene data show CDR1 as LNHDA and CDR2 as SQIVND (reference sequence). The CDR3 consists of 15 residues. V lost 6 bases to trimming and J lost 0 bases, with 11 bases between them. The CDR3 loop is CASRRKEPNTGELFF. The CDR3 DNA reads TGTGCCAGTAGAAGGAAGGAGCCGAACACCGGGGAGCTGTTTTTT.

This chain joins TRBV19 and TRBJ2-6; D gene unclear. V lost 6 bases to trimming and J lost 1 base, with 4 bases between them. CDR1 and CDR2 from the germline V gene are LNHDA and SQIVND (reference sequence). The CDR3 length is 13 residues. CDR3 nucleotides: TGTGCCAGTAGGACTTCTGGGGCCAACGTCCTGACTTTC. Its translation: CASRTSGANVLTF.

The rearrangement links TRBV3-1 (or the pseudogene TRBV3-2) to TRBJ2-5, with D unclear. The length of the CDR3 is 13 residues. V was cut by 4 bases and J by 3 bases, with 9 bases left in between. The germline CDR1 and CDR2 sequences are LGHDT and YNNKEL (reference sequence). CDR3 loop: CASSRAPKETQYF. CDR3 coding DNA: TGTGCCAGCAGCCGGGCCCCTAAAGAGACCCAGTACTTC.

The count of this clone is one. The chain recombines TRBV24-1 with TRBJ2-3; D is uncertain. The CDR3 is 12 residues long. Trimming left V 1 base short and J 6 bases short, with 4 bases between. Germline V gives CDR1 KGHDR, CDR2 SFDVKD. CDR3 region: CATSDFGDTQYF. In DNA, the CDR3 is TGTGCCACCAGTGATTTCGGGGATACGCAGTATTTT.

This clone was recorded a few times. The CDR3 DNA reads as TGTGCCAGCCGACCGAGTGGGCCGGAGACCCAGTACTTC. It codes for CASRPSGPETQYF. The chain joins TRBV28 to TRBJ2-5; no reliable D call. Germline lookup yields CDR1 MDHEN and CDR2 SYDVKM. The CDR3 sequence is 13 residues long. V was trimmed by 8 bases and J by 5 bases, leaving 15 bases between them. The full variable domain, with the rest looked up from reference TRBV28 and TRBJ2-5, is DVKVTQSSRYLVKRTGEKVFLECVQDMDHENMFWYRQDPGLGLRLIYFSYDVKMKEKGDIPEGYSVSREKKERFSLILESASTNQTSMYLCASRPSGPETQYFGPGTRLLVL.

This chain links TRBV28 with TRBJ1-1; D unclear. CDR1 and CDR2 from the germline V gene are MDHEN and SYDVKM. This CDR3 is 15 amino acids long. Trimming left V 3 bases short and J 0 bases short, with 11 bases between. DNA of the CDR3: TGTGCCAGCAGTTTGCGCAGGCCTTTGAACACTGAAGCTTTCTTT. Protein sequence: CASSLRRPLNTEAFF.

The J gene is TRBJ1-1, the V gene TRBV5-1; the D is unclear. CDR1 is SGHRS, CDR2 YFSETQ, per germline. V lost 5 bases, J lost 5 bases, and 19 bases lay in between. This CDR3 has 15 residues. CDR3 region: CASRYQDQGRTEAFF. The CDR3 region has the DNA TGCGCCAGCAGATATCAGGACCAAGGGAGAACTGAAGCTTTCTTT.

The rearrangement joins TRBV11-2 to TRBJ2-7; D remains ambiguous. The CDR3 has 13 amino acids. Trimming shortened V by 5 bases and J by 0 bases, and 8 bases separated the two germline ends. Germline CDR1 and CDR2: SGHAT and FQNNGV. The CDR3 DNA follows: TGTGCCAGCAGCCACTCCCTCTCCTACGAGCAGTACTTC. Translated: CASSHSLSYEQYF.

This chain connects TRBV2 to TRBJ2-4, with D tentatively TRBD1 (6 bases). Germline lookup yields CDR1 SNHLY and CDR2 FYNNEI. Between the trimmed V and J ends, which lost 2 bases and 0 bases, there was a span of 17 bases. The CDR3 consists of 18 residues. The CDR3 here is CASSERDNLAVAKNIQYF. CDR3 in DNA: TGTGCCAGCAGTGAAAGGGACAATTTAGCCGTAGCCAAAAACATTCAGTACTTC.

J is TRBJ2-4 and V is TRBV6-1, with D tentatively TRBD2 (6 bases). CDR3 length: 20 residues. Germline-derived CDR1 and CDR2 are MNHNS and SASEGT. The V gene lost 0 bases and the J gene lost 3 bases, with 24 bases spanning the gap. CDR3 amino acids: CASSEALRLGLRRDKNIQYF. The CDR3 DNA follows: TGTGCCAGCAGTGAAGCGCTTCGGTTAGGACTGCGGCGGGACAAAAACATTCAGTACTTC.

This rearrangement joins TRBV18 to TRBJ1-2; perhaps TRBD1 as D (5 bases). From germline, CDR1 is KGHSH and CDR2 LQKENI. CDR3 length equals 17 residues. V lost 3 bases to trimming and J lost 4 bases, with 21 bases between them. CDR3 bases: TGTGCCAGCTCACCGACCACGGGGGGATTTCACCCCTATGGCTACACCTTC. This codes for CASSPTTGGFHPYGYTF.

This clone has only one observation. The V call is TRBV19, the J call TRBJ2-2; D remains unclear. Germline CDR1 LNHDA, CDR2 SQIVND (reference sequence). Between the trimmed V and J ends, which lost 4 bases and 4 bases, there was a span of 10 bases. This CDR3 spans 14 amino acids. The CDR3 region has the DNA TGTGCCAGTAGTAAGCGTCCTTCCACCGGGGAGCTGTTTTTT. Protein product: CASSKRPSTGELFF.

This chain connects TRBV19 to TRBJ2-6; TRBD1 might be the D (6 bases). The V and J ends lost 7 bases and 1 base respectively, with 20 bases between them. The CDR3 length is 18 residues. Germline CDR1 LNHDA, CDR2 SQIVND (reference sequence). This CDR3 is CASTPPRGRGSGANVLTF. For the CDR3, the DNA is TGTGCCAGTACCCCCCCAAGGGGCAGGGGATCTGGGGCCAACGTCCTGACTTTC.

The V and J genes are TRBV7-2 and TRBJ1-5, with 9 nucleotides matching TRBD1. Germline V lookup: CDR1 SGHTA, CDR2 FQGNSA. The CDR3 totals 14 residues. After removal of 2 bases from V and 7 bases from J, the junction contained 3 bases not matched to a gene. CDR3 protein: CASSLRTGEQPQHF. Here the CDR3 DNA reads TGTGCCAGCAGCTTACGGACAGGGGAACAGCCCCAGCATTTT. Based on the CDR3 plus reference TRBV7-2 and TRBJ1-5, the full variable domain is GAGVSQSPSNKVTEKGKDVELRCDPISGHTALYWYRQSLGQGLEFLIYFQGNSAPDKSGLPSDRFSAERTGGSVSTLTIQRTQQEDSAVYLCASSLRTGEQPQHFGDGTRLSIL.